This T cell receptor (beta chain) was captured by sequencing in a study of CD8 T cells in Susac syndrome. Overall study results and limits: As the study acknowledged, the number of individuals who were part of its TCR sequencing and HLA analysis was relatively small.

Reverse transcription used roughly 0.5 to 1 ug RNA and random hexamers. Amplification of the TCR beta CDR3 was carried out by immunoSEQ multiplex PCR, which spanned a total of 54 Vbeta and 13 Jbeta segments. TCRdb re-derived calls from the immunoSEQ multiplex PCR reads in MiXCR, one entry per CDR3 protein. This sample carries around 280,000 distinct CDR3 sequences, just over 90% of them seen once, and the ten largest clones take about 0.063%. This clonotype occurred a few times. What it binds is not known. Sequencing targeted TCR beta in T cells from blood (CD8+ and CD4+). The multiple sclerosis control group comprised treatment-naive patients with stable or active relapsing-remitting disease. Germline lookup yields CDR1 LGHDT and CDR2 YNNKEL (reference sequence). There are 12 residues in the CDR3. V gave up 1 base and J gave up 7 bases, with 4 bases separating them.

This receptor was obtained from a human donor with multiple sclerosis. The chain employs TRBV3-1 and TRBJ2-2; no definite D call. What was sequenced was CD4+ T cells from PBMCs. CDR3 amino acids: CASSQVSGELFF. CDR3 nucleotides: TGTGCCAGCAGCCAAGTGAGCGGGGAGCTGTTTTTT.